What follows are 11 T cell receptor beta chains derived from one specimen sequenced in a study of Ad26.COV2.S vaccination and SARS-CoV-2 variants. The repertoire was sequenced with immunoSEQ multiplex PCR; TCRdb's copy has only in-frame clones and lacks some. Of just over 350,000 clones in the sample, around 92% were seen once. The sample was peripheral blood, taken after recovery from COVID-19. These receptor sequences come from a human donor who had recovered from COVID-19.

In this sample, this clone turned up a few times. The genes are TRBV6-6 and TRBJ1-1; 9 nucleotides match TRBD1. J was trimmed by 4 bases and V by 5 bases; bases with no gene match: 8. This CDR3 spans 15 amino acids. Germline V lookup: CDR1 MNHNY, CDR2 SVGAGI (reference sequence). CDR3 protein: CASSRPGTGTTEAFF. The CDR3 region has the DNA TGTGCCAGCAGTCGTCCCGGGACAGGGACCACTGAAGCTTTCTTT.

The chain links TRBV12-3 or TRBV12-4 to TRBJ1-5; perhaps TRBD1 as D (6 bases). This CDR3 contains 13 residues. V lost 6 bases, J lost 7 bases, and 13 bases lay in between. The CDR3 is CASSDRLDQPQHF. CDR3 sequence (DNA): TGTGCCAGCAGCGACAGGCTAGACCAGCCCCAGCATTTT.

V usage is TRBV14 and J usage is TRBJ1-6, with D perhaps TRBD1 (5 bases). V lost 1 base, J lost 6 bases, and 7 bases lay in between. The CDR3 is 14 amino acids. In germline, CDR1 is SGHDN, CDR2 FVKESK. The CDR3 reads CASSQVGGNSPLHF. CDR3 coding DNA: TGTGCCAGCAGCCAAGTGGGGGGTAATTCACCCCTCCACTTT.

CDR3 region: CASSQDGNQPQHF. CDR3 DNA sequence: TGTGCCAGCAGCCAGGACGGCAATCAGCCCCAGCATTTT. This chain connects TRBV7-8 to TRBJ1-5, with D unresolved. The V gene's germline CDR1 is SGHVS and CDR2 FQNEAQ. Trimming removed 5 bases at V and 2 bases at J, with 7 bases between. CDR3 length equals 13 residues. Based on the CDR3 plus reference TRBV7-8 and TRBJ1-5, the full variable domain is GAGVSQSPRYKVAKRGQDVALRCDPISGHVSLFWYQQALGQGPEFLTYFQNEAQLDKSGLPSDRFFAERPEGSVSTLKIQRTQQEDSAVYLCASSQDGNQPQHFGDGTRLSIL.

The chain has TRBV15 and TRBJ1-6; a possible D gene is TRBD1 (6 bases). Trimming cost V 4 bases and J 8 bases, with 9 bases left between them. The CDR3 is 13 residues long. Germline loops: CDR1 LNHNV, CDR2 YYDKDF (reference sequence). CDR3 coding DNA: TGTGCCACCAGCACAGGGGATTATTCACCCCTCCACTTT. This codes for CATSTGDYSPLHF.

The chain carries TRBV28 and TRBJ2-7; 9 nucleotides line up with TRBD1. CDR1 MDHEN and CDR2 SYDVKM come from the germline V gene. V gave up 8 bases and J gave up 5 bases; unmatched junction bases: 10. This CDR3 is built from 14 residues. Here the CDR3 DNA reads TGTGCCAGCCTAAGCGACAGGGGGAGCGACGAGCAGTACTTC. This codes for CASLSDRGSDEQYF.

This chain joins TRBV5-4 and TRBJ2-2; 7 bases align to TRBD2. This CDR3 has 16 amino acids. CDR1 and CDR2 from the germline V gene are SGHNT and YYREEE (reference sequence). V lost 0 bases and J lost 7; bases outside the gene matches: 9. CDR3 region: CASSLAGLGVIGELFF. CDR3 nucleotides: TGTGCCAGCAGCTTGGCCGGACTAGGAGTTATCGGGGAGCTGTTTTTT.

The rearrangement joins TRBV4-1 to TRBJ1-5; TRBD1 might be the D (5 bases). Germline V gives CDR1 MGHRA, CDR2 YSYEKL. This CDR3 is built from 13 residues. With 0 bases removed from V and 6 bases from J, the gap between germline ends came to 6 bases. DNA for the CDR3: TGCGCCAGCAGCCAAGATGGGGCTCAGCCCCAGCATTTT. The encoded protein is CASSQDGAQPQHF.

The chain links TRBV6-5 to TRBJ1-5; D possibly corresponds to TRBD1 (6 bases). Germline lookup yields CDR1 MNHEY and CDR2 SVGAGI. This CDR3 is 13 amino acids long. Trimming shortened V by 6 bases and J by 4 bases, and 10 bases separated the two germline ends. CDR3 sequence reads: CASSWTVNQPQHF. DNA of the CDR3: TGTGCCAGCAGCTGGACAGTTAATCAGCCCCAGCATTTT.

The chain links TRBV28 to TRBJ1-5; tentatively, D is TRBD1 (5 bases). Trimming shortened V by 6 bases and J by 2 bases, and 11 bases separated the two germline ends. Germline CDR1 reads MDHEN; CDR2 reads SYDVKM. CDR3 length: 14 residues. The CDR3 coding sequence is TGTGCCAGCAGGGTATTAGGGGGCAATCAGCCCCAGCATTTT. Protein sequence: CASRVLGGNQPQHF. Combining the CDR3 with reference TRBV28 and TRBJ1-5 gives the whole variable domain DVKVTQSSRYLVKRTGEKVFLECVQDMDHENMFWYRQDPGLGLRLIYFSYDVKMKEKGDIPEGYSVSREKKERFSLILESASTNQTSMYLCASRVLGGNQPQHFGDGTRLSIL.

The V and J genes are TRBV2 and TRBJ1-1, with D unclear. V lost 1 base to trimming and J lost 8 bases, with 11 bases between them. Germline CDR1 reads SNHLY; CDR2 reads FYNNEI. The CDR3 loop spans 13 amino acids. CDR3 residues: CASSEVSSGEAFF. The DNA of the CDR3 is TGTGCCAGCAGTGAAGTCTCGTCGGGAGAAGCTTTCTTT.